A selection of T cell receptor beta chains follows, all from one sample in a study of OX40 agonist ivuxolimab in advanced cancers. The data were produced by immunoSEQ multiplex PCR, yet TCRdb's version contains in-frame clones alone and is incomplete. Of about 63,000 clones listed, 80% to 90% are singletons. Sequencing was performed on CD4+ or CD8+ T cells sorted from blood, taken in a trial of the OX40 agonist ivuxolimab. The receptors come from an adult with an advanced solid tumor such as melanoma, head and neck, liver or kidney cancer. CDR3s include the opening cysteine and the closing phenylalanine or tryptophan. Each record gives: clone size, D gene, V gene, J gene, CDR3 protein, CDR3 DNA. A D gene is named only where the DNA matches it firmly. Expanded clones get a size class; other rows say once, few or many, or leave the size out.

>NA|NA|TRBV4-1|TRBJ2-7
CASSPPQGIGEQYF
TGCGCCAGCAGCCCTCCCCAGGGGATAGGGGAGCAGTACTTC
>NA|NA|TRBV5-1|TRBJ1-1
CASSLATGNTEAFF
TGCGCCAGCAGCTTGGCGACGGGGAACACTGAAGCTTTCTTT
>NA|NA|TRBV7-9|TRBJ1-1
CASSSSRQFEAFF
TGTGCCAGCAGCTCATCCCGACAGTTTGAAGCTTTCTTT
>NA|NA|TRBV7-8|TRBJ2-5
CATLFSAYQETQYF
TGTGCCACTCTCTTTAGCGCATACCAAGAGACCCAGTACTTC
>NA|NA|TRBV15|TRBJ2-3
CATSKGADTQYF
TGTGCCACCAGCAAAGGGGCAGATACGCAGTATTTT
>NA|NA|TRBV27|TRBJ2-7
CASRNVGYEQYF
TGTGCCAGCAGGAACGTCGGATACGAGCAGTACTTC
>NA|NA|TRBV7-3|TRBJ1-1
CASSLVGGNTEAFF
TGTGCCAGCAGCTTAGTGGGAGGGAACACTGAAGCTTTCTTT
>NA|NA|TRBV5-1|TRBJ2-3
CASSLFAESTDTQYF
TGCGCCAGCAGCTTGTTTGCAGAAAGCACAGATACGCAGTATTTT
>NA|NA|TRBV9|TRBJ2-7
CASSVGQVSNEQYF
TGTGCCAGCAGCGTAGGACAGGTTTCCAACGAGCAGTACTTC
>NA|NA|TRBV7-9|TRBJ1-1
CASSLTGSVNTEAFF
TGTGCCAGCAGCTTAACGGGGTCGGTGAACACTGAAGCTTTCTTT
>NA|NA|TRBV6-1|TRBJ1-2
CASCKGDSNYGYTF
TGTGCCAGCTGCAAGGGGGATTCTAACTATGGCTACACCTTC
>NA|TRBD1|TRBV7-9|TRBJ2-7
CASSLGTGVYEQYF
TGTGCCAGCAGCTTAGGGACAGGGGTATACGAGCAGTACTTC
>NA|TRBD2|TRBV7-9|TRBJ2-3
CASSLTSGGSTDTQYF
TGTGCCAGCAGCCTTACTAGCGGAGGGAGCACAGATACGCAGTATTTT
>NA|TRBD1|TRBV19|TRBJ2-1
CASNDRGVNEQFF
TGTGCCAGTAACGACAGGGGGGTGAATGAGCAGTTCTTC
>once|NA|TRBV7-9|TRBJ1-1
CASSFNRGGNTEAFF
TGTGCCAGCAGCTTTAATAGGGGTGGAAACACTGAAGCTTTCTTT
>NA|NA|TRBV5-1|TRBJ2-2
CASRNTRQNTGELFF
TGCGCCAGCAGGAACACCCGACAGAACACCGGGGAGCTGTTTTTT
>NA|NA|TRBV27|TRBJ1-5
CASSLTGSNQPQHF
TGTGCCAGCAGTTTGACCGGATCCAATCAGCCCCAGCATTTT
>NA|TRBD1|TRBV10-3|TRBJ2-7
CAIRSGQGAEQYF
TGTGCCATCAGGTCAGGACAGGGAGCCGAGCAGTACTTC
>NA|NA|TRBV5-1|TRBJ2-7
CASSLTGSLAEQYF
TGCGCCAGCAGCTTGACAGGGTCCCTTGCCGAGCAGTACTTC
>NA|TRBD1|TRBV30|TRBJ1-1
CAWGQGSEAFF
TGTGCCTGGGGACAGGGGTCTGAAGCTTTCTTT
>NA|NA|TRBV6-5|TRBJ2-3
CASSYLDTQYF
TGTGCCAGCAGTTACCTAGATACGCAGTATTTT
>NA|NA|TRBV12-5|TRBJ1-5
CASGLLGQTF
TGTGCTAGTGGTCTTTTGGGACAAACTTTC
>NA|NA|TRBV6-4|TRBJ2-7
CASSEGEGGYEQYF
TGTGCCAGCAGTGAGGGGGAGGGGGGCTACGAGCAGTACTTC
>NA|NA|TRBV27|TRBJ2-2
CASSLTLFFGGRGTGELFF
TGTGCCAGCAGTTTAACATTATTCTTCGGGGGGCGAGGGACCGGGGAGCTGTTTTTT
>NA|NA|TRBV15|TRBJ1-1
CATSRDRGGTEAFF
TGTGCCACCAGCAGAGATCGGGGGGGAACTGAAGCTTTCTTT
>NA|NA|TRBV10-2|TRBJ2-7
CASMGDYEQYF
TGCGCCAGCATGGGAGACTACGAGCAGTACTTC
>NA|TRBD2|TRBV2|TRBJ2-7
CASTTHSGRAGEQYF
TGTGCCAGCACCACGCATAGCGGGAGGGCCGGCGAGCAGTACTTC
>NA|NA|TRBV5-6|TRBJ1-1
CASSLVWNFGEAFF
TGTGCCAGCAGCTTGGTATGGAATTTCGGTGAAGCTTTCTTT
>NA|NA|TRBV9|TRBJ2-3
CASSGGLASDTQYF
TGTGCCAGCAGCGGGGGGCTAGCCTCAGATACGCAGTATTTT
>NA|NA|TRBV27|TRBJ2-7
CASSWKDTYEQYF
TGTGCCAGCAGTTGGAAGGATACCTACGAGCAGTACTTC
>NA|NA|TRBV12-2|TRBJ2-3
CASLPRGCPGPDTQYF
TGTGCAAGTCTCCCCCGGGGGTGTCCCGGCCCAGATACGCAGTATTTT
>NA|NA|TRBV5-4|TRBJ2-7
CASSPGDSRVPTVYEQYF
TGTGCCAGCAGCCCTGGCGATTCTCGGGTCCCGACCGTGTACGAGCAGTACTTC
>NA|NA|TRBV7-2|TRBJ2-7
CASSFTDSYEQYF
TGTGCCAGCAGCTTTACGGACAGCTACGAGCAGTACTTC
>NA|TRBD1|TRBV13|TRBJ1-4
CASSFTLTGATNEKLFF
TGTGCCAGCAGCTTCACCCTGACAGGGGCAACTAATGAAAAACTGTTTTTT
>NA|NA|TRBV30|TRBJ1-1
CAWSAAPMNTEAFF
TGTGCCTGGAGTGCCGCCCCCATGAACACTGAAGCTTTCTTT
>NA|TRBD2|TRBV5-1|TRBJ2-3
CASSLEGLAVRGGTQYF
TGCGCCAGCAGCTTGGAGGGACTAGCGGTTCGGGGAGGTACGCAGTATTTT
>NA|NA|TRBV28|TRBJ2-7
CASSLSGYEQYF
TGTGCCAGCAGTTTATCCGGATACGAGCAGTACTTC
>few|NA|TRBV4-1|TRBJ2-1
CASSQDRTGQYNEQFF
TGCGCCAGCAGCCAAGATCGGACGGGGCAGTACAATGAGCAGTTCTTC
>NA|NA|TRBV19|TRBJ1-4
CASSSSASNEKLFF
TGTGCCAGTAGTTCTTCGGCCTCTAATGAAAAACTGTTTTTT
>NA|NA|TRBV5-6|TRBJ2-7
CASSHPGEQYF
TGTGCCAGCAGCCATCCAGGCGAGCAGTACTTC
>NA|TRBD2|TRBV27|TRBJ2-1
CASSALLAGDYNEQFF
TGTGCCAGCAGCGCTCTACTAGCGGGAGACTACAATGAGCAGTTCTTC
>NA|NA|TRBV5-6|TRBJ1-5
CASSLGGAGNQPQHF
TGTGCCAGCAGCTTGGGAGGGGCGGGCAATCAGCCCCAGCATTTT
>NA|TRBD2|TRBV7-9|TRBJ2-7
CASSLPLAGYTEQYF
TGTGCCAGCAGCTTGCCACTAGCGGGATATACCGAGCAGTACTTC
>NA|NA|TRBV23-1|TRBJ1-6
CASSQSKRMHSPLHF
TGCGCCAGCAGTCAATCGAAACGGATGCATTCACCCCTCCACTTT
>NA|NA|TRBV27|TRBJ2-1
CASSLAGGGNEQFF
TGTGCCAGCAGTTTGGCGGGTGGCGGCAATGAGCAGTTCTTC
>few|TRBD1|TRBV19|TRBJ1-2
CASSIPGGNYGYTF
TGTGCCAGTAGTATACCAGGGGGCAACTATGGCTACACCTTC
>NA|NA|TRBV7-3|TRBJ2-7
CASSRGTLDNDEQYF
TGTGCCAGCAGCAGAGGGACACTTGATAACGACGAGCAGTACTTC
>once|NA|TRBV11-2|TRBJ2-7
CASSYFSAYEQYF
TGTGCCAGCAGCTATTTTAGTGCCTACGAGCAGTACTTC
>NA|NA|TRBV19|TRBJ1-5
CASRPEGGRNQPQHF
TGTGCCAGTAGACCAGAGGGTGGGCGCAATCAGCCCCAGCATTTT
>NA|NA|TRBV27|TRBJ2-7
CASSLSPGVYEQYF
TGTGCCAGCAGTTTATCCCCAGGGGTCTACGAGCAGTACTTC
>NA|TRBD2|TRBV5-1|TRBJ2-2
CASSLSSGRIAGDTGELFF
TGCGCCAGCAGCTTGTCCAGTGGGAGAATAGCGGGAGACACCGGGGAGCTGTTTTTT
>NA|NA|TRBV10-2|TRBJ2-7
CATLNPTYEQYF
TGCGCCACCCTCAACCCCACCTACGAGCAGTACTTC
>NA|NA|TRBV10-1|TRBJ2-2
CASSPNTGELFF
TGCGCCAGCAGTCCGAACACCGGGGAGCTGTTTTTT
>NA|NA|TRBV27|TRBJ1-1
CASSLYAGVTEAFF
TGTGCCAGCAGTTTATATGCGGGGGTGACTGAAGCTTTCTTT
>once|TRBD1|TRBV2|TRBJ1-5
CASRGVTGGVNQPQHF
TGTGCCAGCAGGGGAGTAACAGGGGGCGTCAATCAGCCCCAGCATTTT
>NA|NA|TRBV11-2|TRBJ2-5
CASSLRRAAQETQYF
TGTGCCAGCAGCTTAAGACGGGCGGCCCAAGAGACCCAGTACTTC
>medium-sized|NA|TRBV6-1|TRBJ2-7
CASRDYLPYEQYF
TGTGCCAGCAGGGACTACCTGCCCTACGAGCAGTACTTC
>NA|NA|TRBV19|TRBJ1-6
CASRLGWEPYNSPLHF
TGTGCCAGTAGATTGGGTTGGGAGCCATATAATTCACCCCTCCACTTT
>NA|NA|TRBV27|TRBJ2-7
CASSPPRFPYEQYF
TGTGCCAGCAGCCCACCTAGATTCCCCTACGAGCAGTACTTC
>NA|NA|TRBV7-6|TRBJ2-1
CASSSTWYEQFF
TGTGCCAGCAGTTCAACATGGTATGAGCAGTTCTTC